The 29 T cell receptor beta chains listed next were all sequenced from one sample in a study of PD-1 blockade in classical Hodgkin lymphoma (dated by TCRdb to 2020 to 2022). The library was obtained by the immunoSEQ multiplex PCR assay. The source is immuneACCESS, and TCRdb retained only in-frame sequences with V and J called. Part of the clones is not carried over; for the studies checked, unresolved V genes explain less than half of this, and the remainder is unexplained. The sample table shows some 100,000 clones, and about nine tenths are seen once. Jointly, the top ten make up less than 3.5% of the sample. The time point label corresponds to: cycle 1 day 1 (C1D1), immediately before nivolumab initiation. All trial patients had relapsed after autologous stem cell transplantation, with cohorts A, B and C differing in prior brentuximab vedotin exposure. Specimen: peripheral blood mononuclear cells (PBMCs), collected at baseline. The receptors derive from a human donor with classical Hodgkin lymphoma.

The chain recombines TRBV7-3 with TRBJ2-3; the match to TRBD1 covers 7 bases. The germline gives CDR1 SGHTA, CDR2 FQGTGA. J lost 10 bases, V lost 6 bases, and 10 bases had no gene match. The CDR3 spans 13 residues. This chain's CDR3 is CASSLDRKNPQYF. The CDR3, as DNA: TGTGCCAGCAGTTTGGACAGGAAAAATCCGCAGTATTTT.

The chain joins TRBV27 to TRBJ2-1; D unresolved. Germline V gene sequence: CDR1 MNHEY, CDR2 SMNVEV (reference sequence). V gave up 5 bases and J gave up 12 bases, with 20 bases separating them. There are 14 residues in the CDR3. The CDR3 here is CASSPNNMKTGQFF. CDR3 in DNA: TGTGCCAGCAGTCCCAATAATATGAAGACTGGGCAGTTCTTC.

The chain joins TRBV18 to TRBJ1-1; the D gene is possibly TRBD1 (5 bases). V dropped 3 bases and J dropped 6 bases, with 8 bases sitting between them. This CDR3 region has 12 residues. In germline, CDR1 is KGHSH, CDR2 LQKENI. CDR3: CASSPPGPEAFF. DNA of the CDR3: TGTGCCAGCTCACCGCCGGGACCTGAAGCTTTCTTT.

The V gene is TRBV5-1, the J gene TRBJ2-1; TRBD2 is a possible D gene (6 bases). With 4 bases removed from V and 4 bases from J, the gap between germline ends came to 18 bases. Per the germline V gene, CDR1 is SGHRS and CDR2 is YFSETQ. This CDR3 region has 16 residues. CDR3 in DNA: TGCGCCAGCAGCGGGCCACTGGGGGGTCGTTACAATGAGCAGTTCTTC. The encoded protein is CASSGPLGGRYNEQFF.

This chain connects TRBV14 to TRBJ2-1; D is unclear. Trimming removed 1 base from V and 4 bases from J, with 14 bases in between. This CDR3 has 16 amino acids. Germline CDR1 and CDR2: SGHDN and FVKESK. This CDR3 reads CASSQVRRARYNEQFF. The CDR3, as DNA: TGTGCCAGCAGCCAAGTAAGGCGAGCGAGGTACAATGAGCAGTTCTTC.

This clone was picked up one time. The J gene is TRBJ2-7, the V gene TRBV7-9, with 9 bases aligning to TRBD1. The J segment lost 4 bases and the V segment lost 6 bases, leaving 10 bases of the junction unmatched. CDR1 SEHNR and CDR2 FQNEAQ come from the germline V gene (reference sequence). The CDR3 loop spans 15 amino acids. CDR3 region: CASSRPDRGKYEQYF. The CDR3 DNA is TGTGCCAGCAGTCGGCCGGACAGGGGAAAATACGAGCAGTACTTC.

This rearrangement joins TRBV28 to TRBJ1-4; D not certain. There are 15 residues in the CDR3. Germline CDR1 MDHEN, CDR2 SYDVKM. Trimming left V 6 bases short and J 8 bases short, with 19 bases between. CDR3 in DNA: TGTGCCAGCAGCCTTCCTTTTGGCTTAGGGGAAAAACTGTTTTTT. This sequence encodes CASSLPFGLGEKLFF.

This chain connects TRBV29-1 to TRBJ2-7; 9 positions agree with TRBD1. The CDR3 length is 16 residues. Looked up from germline, CDR1 is SQVTM and CDR2 is ANQGSEA. V lost 4 bases and J lost 4; bases outside the gene matches: 14. The CDR3 region is CSVVGLQGQGSYEQYF. The CDR3 DNA reads TGCAGCGTTGTAGGATTACAGGGACAGGGTTCGTACGAGCAGTACTTC.

CDR3 sequence reads: CASSSLGGRLEQYF. The CDR3 DNA reads as TGTGCCAGCAGTTCGCTAGGGGGAAGGCTCGAGCAGTACTTC. The gene calls are TRBV6-1 and TRBJ2-7; possible D gene TRBD1, 6 bases. V lost 5 bases and J 6 bases, leaving 17 bases between the germline ends. The length of the CDR3 is 14 residues. Per germline, CDR1 MNHNS and CDR2 SASEGT.

The count of this clone is one. This rearrangement joins TRBV28 to TRBJ2-3; no firm D call. The CDR3 has 14 residues. Per the germline V gene, CDR1 is MDHEN and CDR2 is SYDVKM. V was cut by 5 bases and J by 4 bases, with 13 bases left in between. This CDR3 is CASSIIAGADTQYF. The DNA of the CDR3 is TGTGCCAGCAGTATAATTGCAGGCGCAGATACGCAGTATTTT.

This clone was observed a single time. This chain uses TRBV6-4 with TRBJ2-2; no clear D. Trimming took 3 bases from V and 6 from J, leaving 8 bases between them. The CDR3 consists of 13 residues. The V gene's germline CDR1 is MRHNA and CDR2 SNTAGT. This chain's CDR3 is CASSDRFAGELFF. For the CDR3, the DNA is TGTGCCAGCAGTGATCGGTTTGCCGGGGAGCTGTTTTTT.

The rearrangement uses TRBV14 and TRBJ2-7, with D possibly being TRBD1 or TRBD2 (5 bases each). With 1 base removed from V and 3 bases from J, the gap between germline ends came to 16 bases. CDR3 length: 16 amino acids. The germline V gene has CDR1 SGHDN and CDR2 FVKESK. CDR3 coding DNA: TGTGCCAGCAGCCAAGCTTGGGGCAGCGGATTCTACGAGCAGTACTTC. Translation: CASSQAWGSGFYEQYF. The full variable domain, in which reference TRBV14 and TRBJ2-7 provide the parts outside the CDR3, is EAGVTQFPSHSVIEKGQTVTLRCDPISGHDNLYWYRRVMGKEIKFLLHFVKESKQDESGMPNNRFLAERTGGTYSTLKVQPAELEDSGVYFCASSQAWGSGFYEQYFGPGTRLTVT.

This clone turned up a few times. V and J are TRBV30 and TRBJ2-7; possible D gene TRBD1, 6 bases. This CDR3 is 13 amino acids long. Trimming removed 8 bases at V and 0 bases at J, with 14 bases between. Germline V gives CDR1 GTSNPN, CDR2 SVGIG (reference sequence). The CDR3 coding sequence is TGTGCCCAGCTACAGGGCCCCTCCTACGAGCAGTACTTC. Its translation is CAQLQGPSYEQYF.

This chain uses TRBV30 with TRBJ2-1; 8 nucleotides align to TRBD2. The germline V gene encodes CDR1 GTSNPN and CDR2 SVGIG (reference sequence). V trimming: 1 base; J trimming: 4 bases; junction bases outside the gene matches: 21. The CDR3 loop spans 20 amino acids. The CDR3 region has the DNA TGTGCCTGGAGTGGCTTTCAGCGGGGGACCCAAGCCGGCTTTTACAATGAGCAGTTCTTC. It is translated as CAWSGFQRGTQAGFYNEQFF.

The V call is TRBV2, the J call TRBJ1-5; 7 nucleotides match TRBD1. J was trimmed by 4 bases and V by 4 bases; bases with no gene match: 13. This CDR3 is 17 amino acids long. Germline CDR1 SNHLY, CDR2 FYNNEI. In DNA form, the CDR3 reads TGTGCCAGCAGTGTAAGTACAGGGGAGAGTCGTAATCAGCCCCAGCATTTT. This encodes CASSVSTGESRNQPQHF.

V gene TRBV30 combines with J gene TRBJ2-3; 13 nucleotides agree with TRBD2. Per the germline V gene, CDR1 is GTSNPN and CDR2 is SVGIG (reference sequence). The CDR3 consists of 15 residues. Trimming at V came to 6 bases and at J to 4 bases, leaving 7 bases not matched to a gene. The CDR3 coding sequence is TGTGCCTGCTCGGGACTAGCGGGAAACTCAGATACGCAGTATTTT. Its protein is CACSGLAGNSDTQYF.

With regard to this clone: Other DNA sequences of this sample code for an identical CDR3. This rearrangement joins TRBV19 to TRBJ1-1; a weak D match, TRBD1 (6 bases). This CDR3 is 13 amino acids long. From germline, CDR1 is LNHDA and CDR2 SQIVND (reference sequence). With 5 bases removed from V and 4 bases from J, the gap between germline ends came to 11 bases. Here the CDR3 DNA reads TGTGCCAGTAGTCTACAGGGTGCCACTGAAGCTTTCTTT. This encodes CASSLQGATEAFF.

The V and J genes are TRBV5-1 and TRBJ2-2; possibly TRBD1 for D (6 bases). V lost 0 bases, J lost 1 base, and 7 bases lay in between. The germline gives CDR1 SGHRS, CDR2 YFSETQ. CDR3 length equals 15 residues. CDR3 sequence: CASSLGQVNTGELFF. CDR3 nucleotide sequence: TGCGCCAGCAGCTTGGGACAGGTGAACACCGGGGAGCTGTTTTTT.

This chain joins TRBV27 and TRBJ2-7; a possible D gene is TRBD1 (6 bases). V shed 6 bases and J shed 3 bases, with 9 bases lying between them. The CDR3 loop spans 12 amino acids. Per germline, CDR1 MNHEY and CDR2 SMNVEV (reference sequence). Here the CDR3 reads CASRTGYYEQYF. In DNA, the CDR3 is TGTGCCAGCAGGACAGGTTACTACGAGCAGTACTTC.

The chain is built from TRBV18 and TRBJ1-5; unclear D gene. Germline-derived CDR1 and CDR2 are KGHSH and LQKENI. This CDR3 contains 15 residues. Deletions cut 1 base from V and 2 bases from J, with 9 bases between. The DNA of the CDR3 is TGTGCCAGCTCACCACGCGGGGAGGGCAATCAGCCCCAGCATTTT. It specifies CASSPRGEGNQPQHF.

V usage is TRBV5-5 and J usage is TRBJ2-7, with D hard to call. This CDR3 has 13 amino acids. Trimming cost V 1 base and J 0 bases, with 5 bases left between them. Germline loops: CDR1 SGHKS, CDR2 YYEKEE (reference sequence). The CDR3 reads CASSLLNSYEQYF. CDR3 bases: TGTGCCAGCAGCTTGCTTAACTCCTACGAGCAGTACTTC. Supplemented by reference TRBV5-5 and TRBJ2-7, the full variable domain reads DAGVTQSPTHLIKTRGQQVTLRCSPISGHKSVSWYQQVLGQGPQFIFQYYEKEERGRGNFPDRFSARQFPNYSSELNVNALLLGDSALYLCASSLLNSYEQYFGPGTRLTVT.

This clone was seen only a few times. V usage is TRBV30 and J usage is TRBJ1-1; D is unresolved. The V end was cut by 2 bases, the J end by 5 bases, with 6 bases between. Germline V gene sequence: CDR1 GTSNPN, CDR2 SVGIG (reference sequence). The CDR3 covers 11 residues. CDR3 in amino acids: CAWSPRTEAFF. The CDR3 region has the DNA TGTGCCTGGAGTCCCCGGACTGAAGCTTTCTTT.

The rearrangement joins TRBV5-4 to TRBJ1-1; D not resolved. Germline CDR1 is SGHNT and CDR2 is YYREEE (reference sequence). This CDR3 region has 13 residues. Trimming stripped 4 bases from V and 11 bases from J, with 18 bases between. The CDR3, as DNA: TGTGCCAGCAGCCCCGTCTTCGAGGGCGAGGCTTTCTTT. It encodes CASSPVFEGEAFF.

This chain uses TRBV21-1 with TRBJ1-5. TRBV21-1 counts as a pseudogene. This CDR3 is 14 amino acids long. The CDR3 is CASARLAGHQPQHF. CDR3 sequence (DNA): TGTGCCAGCGCCCGACTAGCGGGTCATCAGCCCCAGCATTTT.

The DNA of the CDR3 is TGCGCCAGCAGCTTGGAACAGGGTCGTGATGGCTACACCTTC. Its protein is CASSLEQGRDGYTF. V usage is TRBV5-1 and J usage is TRBJ1-2, with D maybe TRBD1 (6 bases). Germline loops: CDR1 SGHRS, CDR2 YFSETQ. The V end was cut by 0 bases, the J end by 6 bases, with 12 bases between. The CDR3 runs 14 residues.

The CDR3 DNA sequence: TGTGCCAGTAGTATCGTCTGGAGTGACCAAAACATTCAGTACTTC. Translation: CASSIVWSDQNIQYF. The rearrangement joins TRBV19 to TRBJ2-4, with no clear D. There are 15 residues in the CDR3. Trimming shortened V by 3 bases and J by 5 bases, and 14 bases separated the two germline ends. Germline V lookup: CDR1 LNHDA, CDR2 SQIVND (reference sequence).

The chain has TRBV27 and TRBJ1-1; 11 bases align to TRBD1. This CDR3 has 16 amino acids. J gave up 4 bases and V 5 bases, and 9 bases lay outside the gene matches. Germline assignment: CDR1 MNHEY and CDR2 SMNVEV (reference sequence). The CDR3 loop reads CASSPPGQGDSTEAFF. In DNA form, the CDR3 reads TGTGCCAGCAGTCCGCCGGGACAGGGGGATAGCACTGAAGCTTTCTTT.

CDR3 sequence (DNA): TGTGCCAGCACCGGGACAGTCTCCTACGAGCAGTACTTC. Its protein product is CASTGTVSYEQYF. This rearrangement joins TRBV28 to TRBJ2-7, with 7 bases fitting TRBD1. The CDR3 consists of 13 residues. Looked up from germline, CDR1 is MDHEN and CDR2 is SYDVKM. The V and J ends lost 7 bases and 0 bases, in that order; junction bases with no gene match: 3.

V is TRBV11-2 and J is TRBJ2-1, with D possibly TRBD2 on 6 matching bases. The CDR3 runs to 13 residues. The germline V gene has CDR1 SGHAT and CDR2 FQNNGV. Trimming took 11 bases from V and 1 from J, leaving 12 bases between them. The CDR3, as DNA: TGTGCCGACCGGAGGGTATCCTACAATGAGCAGTTCTTC. It specifies CADRRVSYNEQFF.